The 18 T cell receptor beta chains reported below all come from one sample, sequenced in a study of CD8 T cells in Susac syndrome. Random hexamers were used to reverse transcribe the RNA input (about 0.5 to 1 ug). TCRdb reprocessed the immunoSEQ multiplex PCR reads via MiXCR and lists one record per CDR3 protein. The data contain about 70,000 distinct CDR3 sequences, just over 95% of them singletons. Sequencing was carried out using CD4+ T cells from PBMCs. All receptors come from a human donor with multiple sclerosis.

The chain employs TRBV7-3 and TRBJ2-3; 8 nucleotides match TRBD2. CDR1 SGHTA and CDR2 FQGTGA come from the germline V gene. The CDR3 spans 14 residues. With V trimmed by 3 bases and J by 8 bases, 7 bases remained unmatched. In DNA, the CDR3 is TGTGCCAGCAGCTTCGGGGGGGCTAAGAGTACGCAGTATTTT. It codes for CASSFGGAKSTQYF.

CDR3 sequence: CASSFLPGSNSPLHF. DNA for the CDR3: TGTGCCAGCAGCTTCCTTCCAGGCTCTAATTCACCCCTCCACTTT. The chain combines TRBV11-1 with TRBJ1-6; no reliable D call. Trimming took off 3 bases at V and 6 bases at J, with 12 bases between the two ends. The CDR3 is 15 amino acids. CDR1 is SGHAT, CDR2 FQDESV, per germline (reference sequence).

This chain links TRBV4-1 with TRBJ2-1; the match to TRBD1 covers 9 bases. Germline CDR1 reads MGHRA; CDR2 reads YSYEKL. The CDR3 is 14 residues long. The J segment lost 4 bases and the V segment lost 8 bases, leaving 6 bases of the junction unmatched. The CDR3 is CASRRTGAYNEQFF. CDR3 sequence (DNA): TGCGCCAGCCGACGGACAGGGGCGTACAATGAGCAGTTCTTC.

In DNA form, the CDR3 reads TGTGCCAGCAGCCCACCCCGGGGACTTAAGGACGAGCAGTACTTC. It is translated as CASSPPRGLKDEQYF. This chain links TRBV11-3 with TRBJ2-7; maybe TRBD2 (6 bases). The V gene lost 5 bases and the J gene lost 5 bases, with 19 bases spanning the gap. CDR1 and CDR2 from the germline V gene are SGHNT and YENEEA. The CDR3 covers 15 residues.

V gene TRBV2 combines with J gene TRBJ2-1; D is possibly TRBD2 (5 bases). The germline gives CDR1 SNHLY, CDR2 FYNNEI. With 2 bases removed from V and 11 bases from J, the gap between germline ends came to 13 bases. This CDR3 comprises 13 residues. The CDR3 spells CASSETGEPKQFF. The CDR3, as DNA: TGTGCCAGCAGTGAAACCGGGGAACCGAAGCAGTTCTTC.

This clonotype was seen more than once but under ten times. Germline is not matched at one junction end, which may reflect a read error. This CDR3 reads CSAFYAYRGRDGYTF. CDR3 nucleotide sequence: TGCAGTGCTTTCTATGCTTACAGGGGGCGGGATGGCTACACTTTC. The V gene is TRBV20-1, the J gene TRBJ1-2; 9 bases agree with TRBD1. Germline CDR1 reads DFQATT; CDR2 reads SNEGSKA (reference sequence). This CDR3 spans 15 amino acids.

The chain carries TRBV28 and TRBJ2-7; D is possibly TRBD1 (5 bases). Per germline, CDR1 MDHEN and CDR2 SYDVKM. Deletions cut 4 bases from V and 5 bases from J, with 12 bases between. CDR3 length equals 13 residues. The CDR3 loop is CASSSRVRHEQYF. DNA for the CDR3: TGTGCCAGCAGTTCCAGGGTGAGGCACGAGCAGTACTTC. The full variable domain, in which reference TRBV28 and TRBJ2-7 provide the parts outside the CDR3, is DVKVTQSSRYLVKRTGEKVFLECVQDMDHENMFWYRQDPGLGLRLIYFSYDVKMKEKGDIPEGYSVSREKKERFSLILESASTNQTSMYLCASSSRVRHEQYFGPGTRLTVT.

The rearrangement uses TRBV7-9 and TRBJ1-1, with D perhaps TRBD1 (5 bases). The ends were cut back, 1 base at V and 6 bases at J, with 9 bases in the middle. CDR1 and CDR2 (germline): SEHNR, FQNEAQ (reference sequence). This CDR3 contains 13 residues. DNA for the CDR3: TGTGCCAGCAGCTTAGAGGGGCAGGCTGAAGCTTTCTTT. Its protein is CASSLEGQAEAFF.

The chain employs TRBV3-1 and TRBJ2-3, with unresolved D. V gave up 1 base and J gave up 0 bases, with 11 bases separating them. There are 16 residues in the CDR3. Germline V gene sequence: CDR1 LGHDT, CDR2 YNNKEL (reference sequence). For the CDR3, the DNA is TGTGCCAGCAGCCAAGGCACGTTACCTAGCACAGATACGCAGTATTTT. Translating gives CASSQGTLPSTDTQYF.

This chain links TRBV28 with TRBJ2-3; D remains ambiguous. V lost 7 bases and J lost 8, with 16 bases in between. The CDR3 has 13 residues. Germline CDR1 is MDHEN and CDR2 is SYDVKM. CDR3 in amino acids: CASTSMLLGTQYF. The CDR3 bases are TGTGCCAGCACTTCGATGCTGTTGGGTACGCAGTATTTT.

Written as DNA, the CDR3 is TGCGCCAGCAGCTTGGTATCGGTCAGCTCCTACAATGAGCAGTTCTTC. This sequence encodes CASSLVSVSSYNEQFF. The chain recombines TRBV5-1 with TRBJ2-1, with D uncertain. This CDR3 is built from 16 residues. Per the germline V gene, CDR1 is SGHRS and CDR2 is YFSETQ. V was clipped by 0 bases and J by 0 bases, with 10 bases between them.

This sequence joins TRBV6-6 and TRBJ1-1; D is possibly TRBD1 (5 bases). Germline values: CDR1 MNHNY, CDR2 SVGAGI (reference sequence). Trimming took 6 bases from V and 2 from J, leaving 13 bases between them. This CDR3 is built from 14 residues. This CDR3 reads CASSSPRGNTEAFF. The CDR3 DNA follows: TGTGCCAGCAGCTCCCCCCGGGGCAACACTGAAGCTTTCTTT.

The chain has TRBV12-3 or TRBV12-4 and TRBJ2-5; D is ambiguous. The CDR3 runs 12 residues. V lost 4 bases and J 1 base, leaving 4 bases between the germline ends. Here the CDR3 DNA reads TGTGCCAGCAGTTACATCCAAGAGACCCAGTACTTC. As protein: CASSYIQETQYF.

The chain joins TRBV6-2 or TRBV6-3 to TRBJ1-5; 7 bases fit TRBD1. This CDR3 has 15 residues. The germline CDR1 and CDR2 sequences are MNHEY and SVGEGT. Losses at the gene ends were 6 bases for V and 7 bases for J; bases not matched to a gene: 12. CDR3 sequence: CASRTGSAYAQPQHF. The CDR3 DNA sequence: TGTGCCAGCAGGACAGGGTCTGCTTACGCACAGCCCCAGCATTTT.

The genes are TRBV11-2 and TRBJ2-7, with D hard to call. The germline V and J ends were trimmed by 6 bases and 1 base, with 7 bases remaining between them. The CDR3 totals 12 residues. Germline V lookup: CDR1 SGHAT, CDR2 FQNNGV. Written as DNA, the CDR3 is TGTGCCAGCAGGGGTAGGTCCTACGAGCAGTACTTC. Amino acid sequence: CASRGRSYEQYF.

The V call is TRBV12-3 or TRBV12-4, the J call TRBJ2-7; D assignment may be TRBD1 or TRBD2 (5 bases each). The CDR3 covers 15 residues. V was pared by 3 bases and J by 1 base, with 13 bases between. CDR3 bases: TGTGCCAGCAGTTTTTCGTGGGGACGATCCTACGAGCAGTACTTC. Its protein product is CASSFSWGRSYEQYF.

This chain links TRBV6-5 with TRBJ1-1; 7 bases line up with TRBD1. Per germline, CDR1 MNHEY and CDR2 SVGAGI. The CDR3 loop spans 14 amino acids. V gave up 4 bases and J gave up 4 bases; unmatched junction bases: 6. The chain's CDR3 is CASSFTGVRTEAFF. As DNA, the CDR3 is TGTGCCAGCAGTTTTACAGGGGTACGCACTGAAGCTTTCTTT.

This chain joins TRBV10-3 and TRBJ2-4; 11 bases align to TRBD2. Germline CDR1 is ENHRY and CDR2 is SYGVKD. V lost 10 bases and J lost 5; bases outside the gene matches: 4. The CDR3 extends over 13 amino acids. CDR3 DNA: TGTGCCACACTAGCGGGGGACCAAAACATTCAGTACTTC. It codes for CATLAGDQNIQYF.